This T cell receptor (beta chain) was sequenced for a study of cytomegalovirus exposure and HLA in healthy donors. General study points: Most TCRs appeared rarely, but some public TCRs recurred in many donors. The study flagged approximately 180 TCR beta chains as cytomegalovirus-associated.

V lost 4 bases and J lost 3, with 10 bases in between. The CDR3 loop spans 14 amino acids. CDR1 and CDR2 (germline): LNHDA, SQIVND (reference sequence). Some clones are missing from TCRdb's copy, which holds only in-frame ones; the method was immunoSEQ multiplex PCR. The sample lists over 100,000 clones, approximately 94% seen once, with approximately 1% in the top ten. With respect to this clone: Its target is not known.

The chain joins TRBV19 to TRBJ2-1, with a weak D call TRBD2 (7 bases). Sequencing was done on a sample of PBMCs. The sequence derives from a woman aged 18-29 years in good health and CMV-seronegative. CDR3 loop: CASSNGGLYNEQFF. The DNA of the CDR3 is TGTGCCAGTAGTAACGGGGGGCTCTACAATGAGCAGTTCTTC.